Sequencing of this T cell receptor (beta chain) was carried out in a study of T cells in Graves' hyperthyroidism and ophthalmopathy. Study conclusions and caveats: Researchers found most expanded thyroid clonotypes above 0.001 in blood as well.

CDR1 LNHDA and CDR2 SQIVND come from the germline V gene (reference sequence). This CDR3 has 16 amino acids. The V and J ends lost 3 bases and 8 bases, in that order; junction bases with no gene match: 11. Amplified TCR beta CDR3 regions came from RNA transcripts. HTBI primers were employed in a first-round RT-PCR of the TCR CDR3. Using its own MiXCR run on the multiplex PCR reads, TCRdb lists one record per CDR3 protein. The repertoire holds more than 500,000 distinct CDR3 sequences, with approximately 16% as singletons. Regarding this clonotype: Its antigen is not identified.

Subjects with ophthalmopathy showed a Clinical Activity Score no lower than 3, a NOSPECS grade no lower than 4, and a duration shorter than 3 months. Exclusion of a patient resulted from uncontrolled infection, other autoimmune disease, pregnancy or lactation. PBMCs stemmed from about 9.5 ml fresh peripheral blood. The receptor's source is a woman aged 25 to 39 with Graves' ophthalmopathy. V and J are TRBV19 and TRBJ2-1; 9 bases map to TRBD2. The material sequenced was blood. The CDR3 coding sequence is TGTGCCAGTAGTATTAACGCGGGAGGGCCCCCATATGAGCAGTTCTTC. This encodes CASSINAGGPPYEQFF.